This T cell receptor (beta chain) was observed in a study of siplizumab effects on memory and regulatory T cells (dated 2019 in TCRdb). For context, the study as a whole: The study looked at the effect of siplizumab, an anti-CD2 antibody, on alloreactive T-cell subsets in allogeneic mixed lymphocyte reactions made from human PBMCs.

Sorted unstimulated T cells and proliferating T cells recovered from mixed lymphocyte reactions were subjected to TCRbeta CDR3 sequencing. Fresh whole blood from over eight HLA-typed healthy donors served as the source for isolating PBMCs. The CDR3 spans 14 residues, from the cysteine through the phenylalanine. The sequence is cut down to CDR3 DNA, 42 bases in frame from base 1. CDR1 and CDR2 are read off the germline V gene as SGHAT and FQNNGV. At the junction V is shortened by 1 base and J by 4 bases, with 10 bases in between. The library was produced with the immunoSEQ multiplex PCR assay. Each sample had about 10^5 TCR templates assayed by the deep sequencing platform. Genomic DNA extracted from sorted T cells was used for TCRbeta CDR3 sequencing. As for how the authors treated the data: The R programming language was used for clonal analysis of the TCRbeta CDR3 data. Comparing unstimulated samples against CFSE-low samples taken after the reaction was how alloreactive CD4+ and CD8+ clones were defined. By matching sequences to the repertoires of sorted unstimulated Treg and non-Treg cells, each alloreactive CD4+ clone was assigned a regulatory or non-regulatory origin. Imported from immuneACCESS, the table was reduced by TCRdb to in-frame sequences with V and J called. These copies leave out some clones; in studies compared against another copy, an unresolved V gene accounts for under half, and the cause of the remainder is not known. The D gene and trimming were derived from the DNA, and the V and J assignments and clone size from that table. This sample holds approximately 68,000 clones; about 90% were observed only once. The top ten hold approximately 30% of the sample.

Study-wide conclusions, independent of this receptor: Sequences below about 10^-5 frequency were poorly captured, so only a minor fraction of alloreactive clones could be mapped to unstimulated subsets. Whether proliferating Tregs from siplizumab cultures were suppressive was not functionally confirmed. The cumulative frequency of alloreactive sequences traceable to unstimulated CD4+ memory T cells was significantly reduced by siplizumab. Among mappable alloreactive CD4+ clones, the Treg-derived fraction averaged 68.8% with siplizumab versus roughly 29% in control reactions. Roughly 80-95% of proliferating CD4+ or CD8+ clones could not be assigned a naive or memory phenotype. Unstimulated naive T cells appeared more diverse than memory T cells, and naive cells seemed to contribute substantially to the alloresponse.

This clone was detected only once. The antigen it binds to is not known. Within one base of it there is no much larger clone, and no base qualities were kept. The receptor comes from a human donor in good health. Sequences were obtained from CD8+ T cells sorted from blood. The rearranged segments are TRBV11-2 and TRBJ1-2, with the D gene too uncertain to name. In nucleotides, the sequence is TGTGCCAGCAGCTTAGTCCGCAGCAGCTATGGCTACACCTTC. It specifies CASSLVRSSYGYTF.